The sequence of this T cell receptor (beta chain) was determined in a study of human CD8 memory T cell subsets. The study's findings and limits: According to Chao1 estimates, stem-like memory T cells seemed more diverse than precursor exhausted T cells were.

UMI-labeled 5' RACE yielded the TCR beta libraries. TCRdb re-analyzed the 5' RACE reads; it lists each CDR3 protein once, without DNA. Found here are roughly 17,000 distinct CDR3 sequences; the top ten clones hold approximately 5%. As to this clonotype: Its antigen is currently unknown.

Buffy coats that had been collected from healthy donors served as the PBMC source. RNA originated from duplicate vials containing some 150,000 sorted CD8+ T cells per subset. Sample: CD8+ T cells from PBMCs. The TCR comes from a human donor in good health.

CDR3 amino acids: CASSLGLASEQYF. The chain uses TRBV28 and TRBJ2-7; checking the TCRdb D call of TRBD2 is not possible without DNA. In germline, CDR1 is MDHEN, CDR2 SYDVKM. The CDR3 sequence is 13 residues long.